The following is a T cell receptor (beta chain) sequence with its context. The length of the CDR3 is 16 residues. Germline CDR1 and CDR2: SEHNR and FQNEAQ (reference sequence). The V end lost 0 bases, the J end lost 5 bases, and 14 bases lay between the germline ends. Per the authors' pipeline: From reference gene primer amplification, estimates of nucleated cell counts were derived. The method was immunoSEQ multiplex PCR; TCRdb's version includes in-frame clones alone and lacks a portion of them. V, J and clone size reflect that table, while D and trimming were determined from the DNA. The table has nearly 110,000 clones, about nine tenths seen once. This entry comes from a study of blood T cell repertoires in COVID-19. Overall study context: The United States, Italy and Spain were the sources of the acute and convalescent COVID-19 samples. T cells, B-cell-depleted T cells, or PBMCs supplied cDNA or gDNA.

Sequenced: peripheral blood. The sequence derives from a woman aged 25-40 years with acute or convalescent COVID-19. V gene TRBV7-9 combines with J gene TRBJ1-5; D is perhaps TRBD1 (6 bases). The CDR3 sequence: CASSLAVTGLYQPQHF. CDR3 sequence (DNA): TGTGCCAGCAGCTTAGCGGTAACAGGGCTATATCAGCCCCAGCATTTT.